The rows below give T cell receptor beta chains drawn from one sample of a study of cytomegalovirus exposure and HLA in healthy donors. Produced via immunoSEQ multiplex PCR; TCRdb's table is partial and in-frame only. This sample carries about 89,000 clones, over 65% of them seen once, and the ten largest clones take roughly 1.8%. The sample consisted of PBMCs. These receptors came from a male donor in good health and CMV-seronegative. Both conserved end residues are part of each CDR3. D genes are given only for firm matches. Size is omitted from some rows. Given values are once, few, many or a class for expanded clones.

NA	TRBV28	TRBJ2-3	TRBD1	TGTGCCAGCAGCCCGCTAGGACAGGCGACTAGCACAGATACGCAGTATTTT	CASSPLGQATSTDTQYF
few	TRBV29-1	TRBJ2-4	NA	TGCAGCGTTGGACTAGAGAACATTCAGTACTTC	CSVGLENIQYF
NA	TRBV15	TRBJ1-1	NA	TGTGCCACCAGCAGAGGACAGCCGACCTCTGAAGCTTTCTTT	CATSRGQPTSEAFF
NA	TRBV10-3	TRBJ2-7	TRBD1	TGTGCCATCAGGGATGACAGGGGCAGCTCCTACGAGCAGTACTTC	CAIRDDRGSSYEQYF
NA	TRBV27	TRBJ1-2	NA	TGTGCCAGCAGTTTTGGGCAGAGCTATGGCTACACCTTC	CASSFGQSYGYTF
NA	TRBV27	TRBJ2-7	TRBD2	TGTGCCAGCAGTTTGCGGCTAGCGGGGGCTTTCTACGAGCAGTACTTC	CASSLRLAGAFYEQYF
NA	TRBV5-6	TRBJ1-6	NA	TGTGCCAGCAGCTTGGGGCAGCGGGGAGGTCTTTCGGCCCTCCACTTT	CASSLGQRGGLSALHF
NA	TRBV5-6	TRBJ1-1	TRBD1	TGTGCCAGCAGCTTGTCGATAGGCAGGGGGAGATATGCTTCCTCTGAAGCTTTCTTT	CASSLSIGRGRYASSEAFF
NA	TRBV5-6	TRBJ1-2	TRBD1	TGTGCCAGCAGCGCGGCGGGACAGGCTAGCTATGGCTACACCTTC	CASSAAGQASYGYTF
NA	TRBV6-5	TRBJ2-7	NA	TGTGCCAGCAGTTTCTTACTAGGCGTGGGTGAGCAGTACTTC	CASSFLLGVGEQYF
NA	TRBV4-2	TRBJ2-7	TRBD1	TGTGCCAGCAGGGGACAGGGCTACGAGCAGTACTTC	CASRGQGYEQYF
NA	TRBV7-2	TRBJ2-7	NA	TGTGCCAGCAGCTTAGGAACAGGATACTACGAGCAGTACTTC	CASSLGTGYYEQYF
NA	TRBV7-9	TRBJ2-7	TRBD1	TGTGCCAGCAGCGAACAGGGGGTGGTCCACGAGCAGTACTTC	CASSEQGVVHEQYF
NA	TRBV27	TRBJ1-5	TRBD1	TGTGCCAGCAGAAGGACAGGGGGCGCTGGTTTGGGCAGTCAGCCCCAGCATTTT	CASRRTGGAGLGSQPQHF
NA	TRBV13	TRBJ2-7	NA	TGTGCCAGCAGCTTAGCAGGGGATCCCTACGAGCAGTACTTC	CASSLAGDPYEQYF
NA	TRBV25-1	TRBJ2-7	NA	TGTGCCAGCAGCGCAATAGGGGGGGTGGACTACGAGCAGTACTTC	CASSAIGGVDYEQYF
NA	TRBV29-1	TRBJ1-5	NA	TGCAGCGTCGATCCGGGGGGAGATCAGCCCCAGCATTTT	CSVDPGGDQPQHF
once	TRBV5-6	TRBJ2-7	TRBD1	TGTGCCAGCAGCTTTTCCGGACAGGGGGCGCGTGAGCAGTACTTC	CASSFSGQGAREQYF
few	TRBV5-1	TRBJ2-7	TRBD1	TGCGCCAGCAGCTTGACAGGGGGTAAACCCTACGAGCAGTACTTC	CASSLTGGKPYEQYF
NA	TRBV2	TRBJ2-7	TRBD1	TGTGCCAACCGGACAGGGACCTACGAGCAGTACTTC	CANRTGTYEQYF
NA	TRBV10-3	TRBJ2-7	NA	TGTGCCATCAGTGAGTCGTCGCAGGGTCGCGAGCAGTACTTC	CAISESSQGREQYF
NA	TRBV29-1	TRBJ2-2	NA	TGCAGCGCGTCCCCGGGGGCCGGGGAGCTGTTTTTT	CSASPGAGELFF
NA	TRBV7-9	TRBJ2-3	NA	TGTGCCAGCAGCTTAGGCGGAGGGAACACAGATACGCAGTATTTT	CASSLGGGNTDTQYF
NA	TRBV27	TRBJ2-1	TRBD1	TGTGCCAGCAGTGCGGACAGGGATCCCTACAATGAGCAGTTCTTC	CASSADRDPYNEQFF
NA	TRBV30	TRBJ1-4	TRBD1	TGTGCCTGGAGTCCCGGGACAGCGGGTGAAAAACTGTTTTTT	CAWSPGTAGEKLFF
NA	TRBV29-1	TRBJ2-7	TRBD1	TGCAGCATAACCGGACAGGGGAAGTACGAGCAGTACTTC	CSITGQGKYEQYF
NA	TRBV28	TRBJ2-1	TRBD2	TGTGCCAGCAGTTTTCGAGGGAGGGGTGTCAATGAGCAGTTCTTC	CASSFRGRGVNEQFF
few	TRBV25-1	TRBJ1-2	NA	TGTGCCAGCAGTCCCCAGGGGTGGGCGTATGGCTACACCTTC	CASSPQGWAYGYTF
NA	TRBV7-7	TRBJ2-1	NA	TGTGCTAGCAGCTCCGGGACATCCTACAATGAGCAGTTCTTC	CASSSGTSYNEQFF
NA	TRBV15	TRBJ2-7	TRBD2	TGTGCCACCAGCAGAGACGCTGCTAGCGGGTACTCCTACGAGCAGTACTTC	CATSRDAASGYSYEQYF
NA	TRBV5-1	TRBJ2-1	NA	TGCGCCAGCAGCTTTACCTCAGGGGGAGGTGAGCAGTTCTTC	CASSFTSGGGEQFF
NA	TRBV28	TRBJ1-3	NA	TGTGCCAGCAGTTTAAACGGGCCCGGAGGGGTAGGTGGAAACACCATATATTTT	CASSLNGPGGVGGNTIYF
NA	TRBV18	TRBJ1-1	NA	TGTGCCAGCTCACCAAACAAGAACACTGAAGCTTTCTTT	CASSPNKNTEAFF
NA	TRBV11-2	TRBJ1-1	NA	TGTGCCAGCAGCTTAGTCCGGGGGAACACTGAAGCTTTCTTT	CASSLVRGNTEAFF
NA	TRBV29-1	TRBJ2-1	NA	TGCAGCGTAATACTAGGAGGTGAGCAGTACAATGAGCAGTTCTTC	CSVILGGEQYNEQFF
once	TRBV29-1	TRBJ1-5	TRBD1	TGCAGCGTTGCCGGTGACAGGGCCCAACCCCAGCATTTT	CSVAGDRAQPQHF
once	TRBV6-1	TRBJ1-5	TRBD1	TGTGCCAGCCGAGGTCTGGGACAGGGATATCAGCCCCAGCATTTT	CASRGLGQGYQPQHF
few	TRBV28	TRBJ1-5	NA	TGTGCCAGCAGCATCAATCAGCCCCAGCATTTT	CASSINQPQHF
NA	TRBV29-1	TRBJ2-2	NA	TGCAGCGTTGAAATGTTCGACACCGGGGAGCTGTTTTTT	CSVEMFDTGELFF
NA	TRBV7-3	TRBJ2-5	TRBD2	TGTGCCAGCAGCTTGACCGGACTAGCGGGGGCTGGAGAGACCCAGTACTTC	CASSLTGLAGAGETQYF
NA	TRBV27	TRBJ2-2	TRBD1	TGTGCCATCGGAAAAATGAGGGCAGGGGGTTCCGGGGAGCTGTTTTTT	CAIGKMRAGGSGELFF
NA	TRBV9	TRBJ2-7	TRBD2	TGTGCCAGCAGCGTAGGAGGGACTAGTCTCTACGAGCAGTACTTC	CASSVGGTSLYEQYF
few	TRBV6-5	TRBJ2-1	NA	TGTGCCAGCAGTCCCCCGGGAGTGAGGAACAATGAGCAGTTCTTC	CASSPPGVRNNEQFF
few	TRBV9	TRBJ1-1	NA	TGTGCCAGCAGCGTAGGGTCGGGCACTGAAGCTTTCTTT	CASSVGSGTEAFF
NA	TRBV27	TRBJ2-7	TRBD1	TGTGCCAGCAGTTTAAAGGGGGCTGTGGGTTACGAGCAGTACTTC	CASSLKGAVGYEQYF
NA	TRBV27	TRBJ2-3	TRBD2	TGTGCCAGCAGTTTACGACTAGCGGGAATTGTGGGCACAGATACGCAGTATTTT	CASSLRLAGIVGTDTQYF
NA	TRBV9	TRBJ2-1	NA	TGTGCCAGCAGCGTGACTAACAATGAGCAGTTCTTC	CASSVTNNEQFF
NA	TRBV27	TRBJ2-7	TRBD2	TGTGCCAGCAGTCGGTGGGCTAGCGGGAGGGTTTCCTACGAGCAGTACTTC	CASSRWASGRVSYEQYF